This record concerns one T cell receptor (beta chain) sequence. Some clones are missing from TCRdb's copy, which holds only in-frame ones; the method was immunoSEQ multiplex PCR. The sample yields about 93,000 clones, approximately 90% seen once. This record comes from a study of T cell responses to AZD1222 COVID-19 vaccine. The sequence was obtained from an adult who received the AZD1222 COVID-19 vaccine. This specimen was peripheral blood, taken 28 days after the second AZD1222 dose.

CDR3 residues: CASSMSRDSTEAFF. As DNA, the CDR3 is TGTGCCAGCAGCATGAGCAGGGACAGCACTGAAGCTTTCTTT. J is TRBJ1-1 and V is TRBV11-1, with 7 positions matching TRBD1. V lost 5 bases to trimming and J lost 4 bases; unmatched junction nucleotides: 7. Germline values: CDR1 SGHAT, CDR2 FQDESV (reference sequence). The CDR3 is 14 residues long.